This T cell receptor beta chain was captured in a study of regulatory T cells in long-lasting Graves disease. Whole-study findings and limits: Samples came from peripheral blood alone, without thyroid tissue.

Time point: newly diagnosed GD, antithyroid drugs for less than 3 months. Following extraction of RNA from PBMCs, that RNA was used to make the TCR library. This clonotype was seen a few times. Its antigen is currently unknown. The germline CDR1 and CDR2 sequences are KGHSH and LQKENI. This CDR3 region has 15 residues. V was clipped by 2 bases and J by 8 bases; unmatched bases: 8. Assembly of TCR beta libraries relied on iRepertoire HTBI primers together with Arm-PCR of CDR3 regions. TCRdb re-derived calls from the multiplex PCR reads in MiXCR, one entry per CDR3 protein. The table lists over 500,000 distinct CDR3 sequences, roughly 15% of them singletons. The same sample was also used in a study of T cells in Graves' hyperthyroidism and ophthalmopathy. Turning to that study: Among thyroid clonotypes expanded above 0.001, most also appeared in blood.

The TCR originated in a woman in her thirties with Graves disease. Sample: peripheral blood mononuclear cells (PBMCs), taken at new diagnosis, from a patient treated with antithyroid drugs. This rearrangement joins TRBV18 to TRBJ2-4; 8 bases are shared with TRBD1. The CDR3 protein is CASSPTDRVWDIQYF. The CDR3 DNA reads TGTGCCAGCTCACCAACGGACAGGGTGTGGGACATTCAGTACTTC.